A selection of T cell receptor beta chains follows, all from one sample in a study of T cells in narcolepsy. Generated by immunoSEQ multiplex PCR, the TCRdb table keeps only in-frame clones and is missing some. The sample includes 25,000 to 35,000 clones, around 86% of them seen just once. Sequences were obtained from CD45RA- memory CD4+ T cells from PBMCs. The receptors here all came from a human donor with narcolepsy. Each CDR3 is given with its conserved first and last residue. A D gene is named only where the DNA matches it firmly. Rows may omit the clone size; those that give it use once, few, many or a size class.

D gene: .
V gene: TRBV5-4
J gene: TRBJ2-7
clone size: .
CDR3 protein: CVSSLGGRYEQYF
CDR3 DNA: TGTGTCAGCAGCTTGGGGGGGCGATACGAGCAGTACTTC

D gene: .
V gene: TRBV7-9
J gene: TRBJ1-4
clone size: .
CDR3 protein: CASSSRQSNEKLFF
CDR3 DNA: TGTGCCAGCAGCTCCCGACAGTCTAATGAAAAACTGTTTTTT

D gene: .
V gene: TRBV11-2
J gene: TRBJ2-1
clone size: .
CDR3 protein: CASSLAGIYNEQFF
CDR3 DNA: TGTGCCAGCAGCTTAGCTGGCATTTACAATGAGCAGTTCTTC

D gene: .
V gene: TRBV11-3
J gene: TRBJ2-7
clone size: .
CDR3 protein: CASSLRSSYEQYF
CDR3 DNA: TGTGCCAGCAGCTTAAGATCCAGCTACGAGCAGTACTTC

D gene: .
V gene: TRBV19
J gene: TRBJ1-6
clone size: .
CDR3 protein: CASRTSGSPLHF
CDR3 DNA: TGTGCCAGTAGGACATCAGGGTCACCCCTCCACTTT

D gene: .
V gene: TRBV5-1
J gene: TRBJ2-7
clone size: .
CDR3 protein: CASTMIEGEQYF
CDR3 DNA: TGCGCCAGCACGATGATAGAAGGCGAGCAGTACTTC

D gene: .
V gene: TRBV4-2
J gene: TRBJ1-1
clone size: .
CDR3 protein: CASSQGRTEAFF
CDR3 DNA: TGTGCCAGCAGCCAAGGCCGGACTGAAGCTTTCTTT

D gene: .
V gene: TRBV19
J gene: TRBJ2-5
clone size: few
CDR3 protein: CASREKGGETQYF
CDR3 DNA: TGTGCCAGTAGAGAGAAGGGGGGAGAGACCCAGTACTTC

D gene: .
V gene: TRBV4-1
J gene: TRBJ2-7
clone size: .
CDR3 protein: CASSQEAGTSQYF
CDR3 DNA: TGCGCCAGCAGCCAAGAGGCAGGGACGAGTCAGTACTTC

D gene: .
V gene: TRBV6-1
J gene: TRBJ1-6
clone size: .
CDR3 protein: CASSFQGSSPLHF
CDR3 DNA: TGTGCCAGCAGTTTTCAGGGCAGTTCACCCCTCCACTTT

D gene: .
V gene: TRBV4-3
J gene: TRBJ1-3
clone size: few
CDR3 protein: CASNGFSRGNTIYF
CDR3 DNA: TGCGCCAGCAATGGGTTCTCCAGGGGAAACACCATATATTTT

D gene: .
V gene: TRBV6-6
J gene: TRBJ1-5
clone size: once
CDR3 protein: CASSPFAGASQPQHF
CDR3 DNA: TGTGCCAGCAGTCCCTTCGCGGGGGCTTCTCAGCCCCAGCATTTT

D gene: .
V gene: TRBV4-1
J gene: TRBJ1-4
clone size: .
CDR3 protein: CASSPQEGGGISEKLFF
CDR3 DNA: TGCGCCAGCAGCCCACAAGAAGGGGGAGGGATATCTGAAAAACTGTTTTTT

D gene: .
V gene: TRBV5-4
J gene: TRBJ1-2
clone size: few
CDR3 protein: CASSLGGGRNYGYTF
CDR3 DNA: TGTGCCAGCAGCTTGGGAGGGGGTCGTAACTATGGCTACACCTTC

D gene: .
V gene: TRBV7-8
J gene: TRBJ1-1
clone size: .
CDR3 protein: CASSLGPDREAFF
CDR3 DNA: TGTGCCAGCAGCTTAGGGCCCGACAGGGAAGCTTTCTTT

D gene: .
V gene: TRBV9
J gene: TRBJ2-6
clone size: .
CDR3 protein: CASSVFWAANVLTF
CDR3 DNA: TGTGCCAGCAGCGTATTCTGGGCGGCCAACGTCCTGACTTTC

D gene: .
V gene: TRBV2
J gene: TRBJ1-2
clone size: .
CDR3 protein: CASKIGEWYGYTF
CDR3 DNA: TGTGCCAGCAAGATCGGGGAATGGTATGGCTACACCTTC

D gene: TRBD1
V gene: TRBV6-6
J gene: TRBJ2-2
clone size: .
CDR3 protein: CASSPGTGKHTGELFF
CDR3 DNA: TGTGCCAGCAGTCCCGGGACAGGCAAACACACCGGGGAGCTGTTTTTT

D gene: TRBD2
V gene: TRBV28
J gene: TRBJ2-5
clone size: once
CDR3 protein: CASSAGGHGETQYF
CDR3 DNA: TGTGCCAGCAGTGCGGGGGGGCATGGAGAGACCCAGTACTTC

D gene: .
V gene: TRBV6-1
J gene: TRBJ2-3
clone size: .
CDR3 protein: CASSLFGPRGDTQYF
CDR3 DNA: TGTGCCAGCAGCCTTTTCGGCCCGAGAGGAGATACGCAGTATTTT

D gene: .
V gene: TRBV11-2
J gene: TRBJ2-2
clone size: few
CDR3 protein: CASSLGTGELFF
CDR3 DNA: TGTGCCAGCAGCCTGGGCACCGGGGAGCTGTTTTTT

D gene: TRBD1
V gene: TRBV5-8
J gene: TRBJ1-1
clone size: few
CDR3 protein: CASSLAIVRGTEAFF
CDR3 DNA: TGTGCCAGCAGCTTGGCCATCGTCAGGGGGACTGAAGCTTTCTTT

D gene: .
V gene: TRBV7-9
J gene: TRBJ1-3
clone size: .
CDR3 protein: CASSLTGRDTIYF
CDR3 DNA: TGTGCCAGCAGCCTGACAGGCCGAGACACCATATATTTT

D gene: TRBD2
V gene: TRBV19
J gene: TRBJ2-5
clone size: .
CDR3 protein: CASSIDYGGEETQYF
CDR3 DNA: TGTGCCAGTAGTATAGATTACGGGGGGGAAGAGACCCAGTACTTC

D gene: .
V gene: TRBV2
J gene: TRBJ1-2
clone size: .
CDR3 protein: CAQLQGDGYTF
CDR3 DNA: TGTGCCCAGCTCCAAGGGGATGGCTACACCTTC

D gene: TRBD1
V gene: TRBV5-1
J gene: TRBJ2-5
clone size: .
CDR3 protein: CASSSGQGGETQYF
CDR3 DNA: TGCGCCAGCAGCTCCGGACAGGGCGGGGAGACCCAGTACTTC

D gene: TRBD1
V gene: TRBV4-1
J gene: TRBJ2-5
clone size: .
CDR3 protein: CASRLSQGEETQYF
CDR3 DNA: TGCGCCAGCAGGCTTTCCCAGGGGGAAGAGACCCAGTACTTC

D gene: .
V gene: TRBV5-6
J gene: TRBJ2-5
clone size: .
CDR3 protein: CASSSMTVPETQYF
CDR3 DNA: TGTGCCAGCAGCTCGATGACAGTCCCCGAGACCCAGTACTTC

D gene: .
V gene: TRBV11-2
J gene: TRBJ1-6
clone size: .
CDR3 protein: CASSLGQVRSPLHF
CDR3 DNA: TGTGCCAGCAGCTTAGGGCAGGTCCGCTCGCCCCTCCACTTT

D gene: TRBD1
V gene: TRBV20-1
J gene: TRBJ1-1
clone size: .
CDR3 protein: CSANYRGAFF
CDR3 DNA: TGCAGTGCTAACTACAGGGGAGCTTTCTTT

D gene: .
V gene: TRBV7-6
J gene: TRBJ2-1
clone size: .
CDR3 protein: CASSHRQGGGEQFF
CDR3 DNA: TGTGCCAGCAGCCACCGACAGGGAGGGGGTGAGCAGTTCTTC

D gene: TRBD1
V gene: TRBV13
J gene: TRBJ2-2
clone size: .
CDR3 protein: CASNTLGQDTGELFF
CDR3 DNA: TGTGCCAGCAACACACTTGGACAGGACACCGGGGAGCTGTTTTTT

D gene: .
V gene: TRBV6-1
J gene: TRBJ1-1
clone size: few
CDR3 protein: CASRDNKNTEAFF
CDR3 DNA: TGTGCCAGCAGAGACAACAAAAACACTGAAGCTTTCTTT